Presented here are 30 T cell receptor beta chains from one specimen sequenced in a study of beta chain features in type 1 diabetes listed by TCRdb under 2018. Library method: the immunoSEQ multiplex PCR assay. The High Capacity cDNA Reverse Transcription Kit was used to reverse transcribe all of the isolated RNA, meaning that expressed TCRB transcripts were what got sequenced. TCRdb took over this immuneACCESS table, retaining in-frame rearrangements with V and J assigned. Such tables are incomplete; in checked studies, under half of the missing clones stem from an unresolved V gene, and the remainder is unexplained. The sample table records hundreds of thousands of clones; 10% to 15% of these occur just once. Of the sample, 0.017% is held by the ten largest clones. The sequenced sample was naive CD4+ T cells from blood. The sample's cell subset or site label, in plain terms: true naive CD4+ T cells. The receptors here all came from a man aged 18 to 30 in good health.

This clone was counted a few times. The chain links TRBV19 to TRBJ2-1; 9 bases agree with TRBD2. Per the germline V gene, CDR1 is LNHDA and CDR2 is SQIVND (reference sequence). Germline trimming cut 3 bases from V and 9 bases from J; bases unmatched to any gene: 6. The CDR3 spans 14 residues. The CDR3 protein is CASSISGRGGEQFF. As DNA, the CDR3 is TGTGCCAGTAGTATTAGCGGGAGAGGAGGTGAGCAGTTCTTC.

The chain is built from TRBV19 and TRBJ2-5; 12 bases map to TRBD1. The CDR3 spans 13 residues. Germline V gives CDR1 LNHDA, CDR2 SQIVND (reference sequence). CDR3 bases: TGTGCAACCAGGGACAGGGGGCCGGGGACCCAGTACTTC. Its protein product is CATRDRGPGTQYF.

This clone has a handful of counts. The rearrangement links TRBV5-6 to TRBJ2-1; 8 bases agree with TRBD1. The germline V gene has CDR1 SGHDT and CDR2 YYEEEE. This CDR3 spans 16 amino acids. With 2 bases clipped from V and 2 bases from J, the junction kept 6 bases outside the gene matches. The CDR3 loop is CASSFSRDRTYNEQFF. For the CDR3, the DNA is TGTGCCAGCAGCTTTAGCCGGGACAGGACCTACAATGAGCAGTTCTTC.

The chain couples TRBV7-3 to TRBJ2-1, with 14 bases aligning to TRBD2. The V segment lost 1 base and the J segment 8 bases; nucleotides outside the gene matches: 7. The CDR3 runs 17 residues. Germline CDR1 reads SGHTA; CDR2 reads FQGTGA. CDR3 nucleotide sequence: TGTGCCAGCAGCTTAATGGGACTAGCGGGAGTTGCGTATGAGCAGTTCTTC. Encoded protein: CASSLMGLAGVAYEQFF. The variable domain in full, completed from reference TRBV7-3 and TRBJ2-1, reads GAGVSQTPSNKVTEKGKYVELRCDPISGHTALYWYRQSLGQGPEFLIYFQGTGAADDSGLPNDRFFAVRPEGSVSTLKIQRTERGDSAVYLCASSLMGLAGVAYEQFFGPGTRLTVL.

This clone was seen a handful of times. This chain joins TRBV7-2 and TRBJ2-7, with a possible D match to TRBD1 (6 bases). Per the germline V gene, CDR1 is SGHTA and CDR2 is FQGNSA. CDR3 size: 14 residues. V gave up 4 bases and J gave up 2 bases, with 12 bases separating them. The CDR3 here is CASSSRPGAYEQYF. DNA of the CDR3: TGTGCCAGCAGCTCCCGCCCAGGGGCCTACGAGCAGTACTTC.

In this sample, this clone turned up a few times. The chain employs TRBV7-3 and TRBJ2-3, with 11 bases identical to TRBD2. This CDR3 is 16 amino acids long. The V segment lost 2 bases and the J segment 5 bases; nucleotides outside the gene matches: 6. CDR1 is SGHTA and CDR2 is FQGTGA in the germline V gene. The CDR3 nucleotides read TGTGCCAGCAGCTTATTAGCGGGGGGGACGGTAGATACGCAGTATTTT. Its protein is CASSLLAGGTVDTQYF.

The V call is TRBV7-2, the J call TRBJ2-5, with 11 nucleotides matching TRBD2. The DNA end favors TRBJ2-7, so the J call may be wrong. Germline V gives CDR1 SGHTA, CDR2 FQGNSA. The CDR3 has 14 residues. The CDR3 DNA follows: TGTGCCAGCACCCTAGGGACTAGCGGATACGAGCAGTACTTC. It specifies CASTLGTSGYEQYF.

The V gene is TRBV5-1, the J gene TRBJ2-4; D may be TRBD2 (7 bases). Germline V gene sequence: CDR1 SGHRS, CDR2 YFSETQ. The ends were cut back, 1 base at V and 7 bases at J, with 15 bases in the middle. The CDR3 length is 15 residues. CDR3 DNA: TGCGCCAGCAGCTTGTCGGGGGGCGTTAGTAACATTCAGTACTTC. Translating gives CASSLSGGVSNIQYF.

The rearrangement uses TRBV6-4 and TRBJ2-2; 8 nucleotides line up with TRBD1. Looked up from germline, CDR1 is MRHNA and CDR2 is SNTAGT. CDR3 length: 15 amino acids. V lost 6 bases, J lost 4 bases, and 7 bases stayed unmatched. The CDR3: CASSQTGVSTGELFF. For the CDR3, the DNA is TGTGCCAGCAGCCAGACAGGGGTCTCCACCGGGGAGCTGTTTTTT.

This chain joins TRBV6-5 and TRBJ2-7, with TRBD2 matching 8 bases. Germline CDR1 reads MNHEY; CDR2 reads SVGAGI. V was pared by 3 bases and J by 7 bases, with 5 bases of the junction left unmatched. This CDR3 spans 13 amino acids. CDR3 protein: CASSYGGGREQYF. The DNA for the CDR3 is TGTGCCAGCAGTTATGGCGGGGGGAGGGAGCAGTACTTC.

The J gene is TRBJ2-3, the V gene TRBV2; 8 bases agree with TRBD2. Trimming at V came to 11 bases and at J to 7 bases, leaving 11 bases not matched to a gene. The CDR3 runs 13 residues. Germline V CDR1 and CDR2: SNHLY, FYNNEI. The CDR3, as DNA: TGTGCCGACAAGACTAGCGCCGCCTATACGCAGTATTTT. It translates to CADKTSAAYTQYF.

This clone was observed a few times. The chain couples TRBV9 to TRBJ2-3, with TRBD2 matching over 11 bases. With 2 bases clipped from V and 3 bases from J, the junction kept 2 bases outside the gene matches. The CDR3 sequence is 15 residues long. Germline CDR1 is SGDLS and CDR2 is YYNGEE. The CDR3: CASSVTSGITDTQYF. CDR3 coding DNA: TGTGCCAGCAGCGTGACTAGCGGGATAACAGATACGCAGTATTTT.

The rearrangement joins TRBV19 to TRBJ1-2; a possible D gene is TRBD1 (5 bases). Germline loops: CDR1 LNHDA, CDR2 SQIVND (reference sequence). Trimming stripped 7 bases from V and 5 bases from J, with 14 bases between. There are 13 residues in the CDR3. CDR3 loop: CASMQGLIYGYTF. The CDR3 DNA is TGTGCCAGTATGCAGGGACTAATTTATGGCTACACCTTC.

The table lists this clone with a few counts. The J gene is TRBJ2-5, the V gene TRBV19; 10 nucleotides line up with TRBD2. V lost 5 bases, J lost 4 bases, and 7 bases stayed unmatched. Germline V gene sequence: CDR1 LNHDA, CDR2 SQIVND (reference sequence). The CDR3 spans 15 residues. CDR3 DNA sequence: TGTGCCAGTAGTTCCGGGACTAGCGTGGGAGAGACCCAGTACTTC. It translates to CASSSGTSVGETQYF. The variable domain in full, with the rest retrieved from reference TRBV19 and TRBJ2-5, is DGGITQSPKYLFRKEGQNVTLSCEQNLNHDAMYWYRQDPGQGLRLIYYSQIVNDFQKGDIAEGYSVSREKKESFPLTVTSAQKNPTAFYLCASSSGTSVGETQYFGPGTRLLVL.

This sequence joins TRBV5-4 and TRBJ2-1, with 8 bases identical to TRBD2. The germline gives CDR1 SGHNT, CDR2 YYREEE (reference sequence). This CDR3 is built from 12 residues. The junction had 1 base not matched to a gene; V was cut back by 2 bases and J by 9 bases. CDR3 region: CASSFGGGEQFF. In DNA, the CDR3 is TGTGCCAGCAGCTTCGGGGGGGGTGAGCAGTTCTTC.

The gene calls are TRBV30 and TRBJ2-5, with a tentative D call TRBD2 (6 bases). Germline V gene data show CDR1 as GTSNPN and CDR2 as SVGIG (reference sequence). The CDR3 is 14 amino acids. Trimming removed 1 base at V and 7 bases at J, with 16 bases between. The CDR3 region has the DNA TGTGCCTGGAGTGCCGGGACTTCCAAGACGACCCAGTACTTC. Its translation is CAWSAGTSKTTQYF.

DNA of the CDR3: TGTGCCAGCAGCCAAGGTAGCGGGGCTGAGACCCAGTACTTC. It specifies CASSQGSGAETQYF. The chain has TRBV14 and TRBJ2-5; 8 nucleotides line up with TRBD2. The CDR3 spans 14 residues. J lost 5 bases, V lost 1 base, and 3 bases had no gene match. The germline V gene encodes CDR1 SGHDN and CDR2 FVKESK. The full variable domain, in which reference TRBV14 and TRBJ2-5 provide the parts outside the CDR3, is EAGVTQFPSHSVIEKGQTVTLRCDPISGHDNLYWYRRVMGKEIKFLLHFVKESKQDESGMPNNRFLAERTGGTYSTLKVQPAELEDSGVYFCASSQGSGAETQYFGPGTRLLVL.

In this sample, this clone turned up a few times. DNA for the CDR3: TGTGCCAGCAGCTTAAACAGGATTTACAATGAGCAGTTCTTC. It specifies CASSLNRIYNEQFF. This chain links TRBV7-3 with TRBJ2-1, with a tentative D call TRBD1 (5 bases). The ends were cut back, 1 base at V and 4 bases at J, with 8 bases in the middle. Germline V gene sequence: CDR1 SGHTA, CDR2 FQGTGA. This CDR3 has 14 amino acids.

This clone was observed a few times. Within the sample, other DNA sequences also encode this same CDR3. The chain recombines TRBV30 with TRBJ1-1; D gene ambiguous. Germline V gene data show CDR1 as GTSNPN and CDR2 as SVGIG (reference sequence). The CDR3 consists of 13 residues. The V and J ends lost 2 bases and 0 bases respectively, with 7 bases between them. DNA of the CDR3: TGTGCCTGGAGTCCAGGCATGAACACTGAAGCTTTCTTT. This codes for CAWSPGMNTEAFF.

This clone occurred a few times. The chain carries TRBV5-6 and TRBJ2-2, with TRBD1 matching 7 bases. Germline loops: CDR1 SGHDT, CDR2 YYEEEE. The CDR3 has 16 amino acids. V dropped 1 base and J dropped 5; count of bases not matched to a gene: 8. Here the CDR3 DNA reads TGTGCCAGCAGCTTGCGGGCCAGGGGGAGAACCGGGGAGCTGTTTTTT. Protein: CASSLRARGRTGELFF.

This chain links TRBV28 with TRBJ2-3; 7 bases agree with TRBD2. The CDR3 extends over 14 amino acids. CDR1 is MDHEN and CDR2 is SYDVKM in the germline V gene. The V segment lost 6 bases and the J segment 3 bases; nucleotides outside the gene matches: 6. CDR3 nucleotide sequence: TGTGCCAGCAGCCCCTTGCGGGGGACAGATACGCAGTATTTT. Translation: CASSPLRGTDTQYF. The entire variable domain, with the rest obtained from reference TRBV28 and TRBJ2-3, is as follows: DVKVTQSSRYLVKRTGEKVFLECVQDMDHENMFWYRQDPGLGLRLIYFSYDVKMKEKGDIPEGYSVSREKKERFSLILESASTNQTSMYLCASSPLRGTDTQYFGPGTRLTVL.

The chain carries TRBV5-1 and TRBJ2-7; 8 nucleotides agree with TRBD2. The trim removed 0 bases at V and 2 bases at J, leaving 10 bases unmatched. Germline V gives CDR1 SGHRS, CDR2 YFSETQ. The CDR3 has 17 residues. The CDR3 is CASSLAAGGRSAYEQYF. CDR3 bases: TGCGCCAGCAGCTTGGCAGCGGGCGGGAGGTCCGCCTACGAGCAGTACTTC.

The chain has TRBV7-2 and TRBJ2-1; D perhaps matches TRBD1 (5 bases). This CDR3 comprises 13 residues. Trimming removed 6 bases at V and 9 bases at J, with 15 bases between. Per the germline V gene, CDR1 is SGHTA and CDR2 is FQGNSA. CDR3 DNA: TGTGCCAGCAGGACCGTCAGGGTCGGTGAGCAGTTCTTC. Its protein product is CASRTVRVGEQFF.

The chain joins TRBV18 to TRBJ1-2, with D tentatively TRBD1 (5 bases). CDR1 KGHSH and CDR2 LQKENI come from the germline V gene. The CDR3 loop spans 15 amino acids. Trimming removed 1 base from V and 8 bases from J, with 17 bases in between. The CDR3 coding sequence is TGTGCCAGCTCACCACGATGGGGCGTCCCTCACGGCTACACCTTC. This codes for CASSPRWGVPHGYTF.

The sample holds a few counts of this clone. The V and J genes are TRBV9 and TRBJ1-2; D ambiguous. Germline V lookup: CDR1 SGDLS, CDR2 YYNGEE. This CDR3 is built from 15 residues. Trimming stripped 0 bases from V and 1 base from J, with 10 bases between. The DNA for the CDR3 is TGTGCCAGCAGCGTAGCGTACAGCCGTAACTATGGCTACACCTTC. It yields the protein CASSVAYSRNYGYTF.

The CDR3 nucleotides read TGTGCCAGTAGTGGCTGGACTAGCGGAGGCACCGGGGAGCTGTTTTTT. It yields the protein CASSGWTSGGTGELFF. The rearrangement links TRBV19 to TRBJ2-2; 10 bases agree with TRBD2. The germline V gene has CDR1 LNHDA and CDR2 SQIVND (reference sequence). The CDR3 covers 16 residues. The junction had 7 bases not matched to a gene; V was cut back by 5 bases and J by 4 bases.

The chain carries TRBV5-6 and TRBJ2-5; 9 bases are a match to TRBD2. Trimming removed 4 bases from V and 9 bases from J; junction bases left unmatched: 16. The V gene's germline CDR1 is SGHDT and CDR2 YYEEEE. This CDR3 region has 16 residues. This CDR3 reads CASSGELRGGHIPQYF. The CDR3 region has the DNA TGTGCCAGCAGCGGGGAGTTGCGGGGGGGCCATATTCCCCAGTACTTC. Full variable domain (rest looked up from reference TRBV5-6 and TRBJ2-5): DAGVTQSPTHLIKTRGQQVTLRCSPKSGHDTVSWYQQALGQGPQFIFQYYEEEERQRGNFPDRFSGHQFPNYSSELNVNALLLGDSALYLCASSGELRGGHIPQYFGPGTRLLVL.

This chain connects TRBV11-2 to TRBJ1-1; no firm D call. CDR3 length: 13 amino acids. V lost 6 bases, J lost 4 bases, and 12 bases lay in between. Germline V lookup: CDR1 SGHAT, CDR2 FQNNGV. The CDR3 reads CASSRESGTEAFF. CDR3 in DNA: TGTGCCAGCAGTAGGGAGTCTGGCACTGAAGCTTTCTTT.

The genes are TRBV7-3 and TRBJ1-2; TRBD1 matches 7 bases. The CDR3 is made up of 13 amino acids. Germline CDR1 is SGHTA and CDR2 is FQGTGA. V trimming: 4 bases; J trimming: 6 bases; junction bases outside the gene matches: 5. The CDR3 DNA is TGTGCCAGCAGCTCAAGACAGGGAAATGGCTACACCTTC. Amino acid sequence: CASSSRQGNGYTF.

This clone was detected a few times. This chain connects TRBV2 to TRBJ2-7; possibly TRBD2 for D (6 bases). Germline V gene data show CDR1 as SNHLY and CDR2 as FYNNEI. This CDR3 contains 16 residues. Trimming stripped 7 bases from V and 6 bases from J, with 25 bases between. The CDR3 here is CASTKARGTLRFEQYF. The CDR3 bases are TGTGCCAGCACCAAAGCAAGAGGGACTCTCAGGTTCGAGCAGTACTTC.